These 15 T cell receptor beta chains were sequenced from one sample in a study of post-analysis software for immune sequencing data. cDNA libraries for TCR beta contained unique molecular identifiers. TCRdb fed the PCR reads into MiXCR, producing one record per CDR3 protein. The repertoire consists of hundreds of thousands of distinct CDR3 sequences, with under 55% occurring once and the leading ten covering around an eighth. Points from the study as a whole: Among five TRBV segments more frequent in patients than controls were TRBV5-6, TRBV5-1 and TRBV20-1.

Antigens for these TCRs are unknown. What was sequenced was blood. Receptor source: a girl aged 10 to 17 with multiple sclerosis.

The chain recombines TRBV19 with TRBJ2-1, with D hard to call. The CDR3 is made up of 12 amino acids. Per germline, CDR1 LNHDA and CDR2 SQIVND (reference sequence). Trimming removed 3 bases at V and 6 bases at J, with 6 bases between. In DNA, the CDR3 is TGTGCCAGTAGTATTACTTCCAATGAGCAGTTCTTC. Amino acid sequence: CASSITSNEQFF.

The chain joins TRBV28 to TRBJ1-1; 8 nucleotides line up with TRBD1. This CDR3 is 14 amino acids long. Germline assignment: CDR1 MDHEN and CDR2 SYDVKM. V lost 4 bases, J lost 5 bases, and 6 bases stayed unmatched. This CDR3 is CASSSPTGATEAFF. The CDR3 bases are TGTGCCAGCAGTTCCCCGACAGGGGCTACTGAAGCTTTCTTT.

This clonotype has more than one count but fewer than ten. This chain uses TRBV20-1 with TRBJ2-1; TRBD2 matches at 11 bases. Germline CDR1 and CDR2: DFQATT and SNEGSKA (reference sequence). There are 14 residues in the CDR3. Trimming removed 5 bases from V and 3 bases from J; junction bases left unmatched: 3. The CDR3 is CSARLAGIYNEQFF. The CDR3 DNA follows: TGCAGTGCTCGACTAGCGGGAATCTACAATGAGCAGTTCTTC.

The rearrangement links TRBV20-1 to TRBJ2-1, with TRBD2 matching 10 bases. Germline CDR1 is DFQATT and CDR2 is SNEGSKA (reference sequence). The CDR3 totals 15 residues. V was pared by 4 bases and J by 7 bases, with 10 bases of the junction left unmatched. Here the CDR3 reads CSATQSGRDVNEQFF. The CDR3 DNA reads TGCAGTGCTACACAAAGCGGGAGGGATGTGAATGAGCAGTTCTTC.

The gene calls are TRBV10-3 and TRBJ2-7; 13 bases line up with TRBD2. In germline, CDR1 is ENHRY, CDR2 SYGVKD. This CDR3 comprises 15 residues. The V and J ends lost 6 bases and 7 bases, in that order; junction bases with no gene match: 9. Here the CDR3 reads CAISDGLAGVGEQYF. The CDR3 DNA sequence: TGTGCCATCAGCGACGGACTAGCGGGAGTAGGGGAGCAGTACTTC.

The chain uses TRBV5-4 and TRBJ2-1; TRBD2 agrees at 11 bases. The V segment lost 4 bases and the J segment 1 base; nucleotides outside the gene matches: 13. The CDR3 covers 19 residues. Germline lookup yields CDR1 SGHNT and CDR2 YYREEE (reference sequence). CDR3 residues: CASSPTGLAGGPSYNEQFF. The CDR3, as DNA: TGTGCCAGCAGCCCGACAGGGTTAGCGGGAGGGCCTTCCTACAATGAGCAGTTCTTC.

The V call is TRBV20-1, the J call TRBJ2-7; possibly TRBD1 for D (6 bases). The CDR3 sequence is 16 residues long. V lost 0 bases and J 2 bases, leaving 17 bases between the germline ends. Germline CDR1 reads DFQATT; CDR2 reads SNEGSKA (reference sequence). The DNA of the CDR3 is TGCAGTGCTAGAGACAGCTCAGGGGTTGGAGCCTACGAGCAGTACTTC. It yields the protein CSARDSSGVGAYEQYF.

The chain has TRBV28 and TRBJ1-2, with D maybe TRBD1 (5 bases). Per germline, CDR1 MDHEN and CDR2 SYDVKM. Trimming pared 6 bases from V and 2 bases from J, leaving 16 bases between. The CDR3 length is 15 residues. CDR3 residues: CASSPPRAGNYGYTF. In DNA, the CDR3 is TGTGCCAGCAGCCCCCCTCGGGCAGGGAACTATGGCTACACCTTC.

This clonotype has only a few counts. This chain links TRBV7-9 with TRBJ2-7, with D perhaps TRBD2 (5 bases). The germline gives CDR1 SEHNR, CDR2 FQNEAQ (reference sequence). V lost 5 bases and J 3 bases, leaving 8 bases between the germline ends. The CDR3 is made up of 12 amino acids. The CDR3 DNA is TGTGCCAGCAGCACTAGGGACTACGAGCAGTACTTC. This encodes CASSTRDYEQYF.

CDR3: CRSGTGVDYGYTF. The CDR3 region has the DNA TGCAGGTCCGGGACAGGGGTGGACTATGGCTACACCTTC. The chain has TRBV20-1 and TRBJ1-2, with 10 bases fitting TRBD1. The CDR3 has 13 residues. Germline V gene sequence: CDR1 DFQATT, CDR2 SNEGSKA (reference sequence).

This clonotype has more than one count but fewer than ten. The V and J genes are TRBV7-2 and TRBJ2-3; the match to TRBD2 covers 11 bases. Germline V CDR1 and CDR2: SGHTA, FQGNSA. This CDR3 has 15 residues. The V gene end was trimmed by 5 bases and the J gene end by 3 bases; junction bases not matched to a gene: 4. CDR3 residues: CASSPTSGRTDTQYF. CDR3 nucleotides: TGTGCCAGCAGCCCTACTAGCGGGAGAACAGATACGCAGTATTTT.

This clonotype was detected only a few times. The CDR3 sequence is CASSPGRLNTEAFF. The DNA for the CDR3 is TGTGCCAGCAGTCCCGGACGGCTGAACACTGAAGCTTTCTTT. The rearrangement joins TRBV28 to TRBJ1-1; D is ambiguous. CDR1 and CDR2 from the germline V gene are MDHEN and SYDVKM. V lost 5 bases and J 0 bases, leaving 10 bases between the germline ends. This CDR3 contains 14 residues.

This clonotype has only a few counts. This sequence joins TRBV7-8 and TRBJ2-7; TRBD1 aligns across 10 bases. CDR1 SGHVS and CDR2 FQNEAQ come from the germline V gene. The length of the CDR3 is 15 residues. V gave up 5 bases and J gave up 0 bases; unmatched junction bases: 4. The DNA of the CDR3 is TGTGCCAGCAGCGGGCGGGACAGGGGCTCCTACGAGCAGTACTTC. Its translation: CASSGRDRGSYEQYF.

Regarding this clonotype: A much larger clone is a single base away; this may be a read error. The chain has TRBV20-1 and TRBJ2-6, with 8 bases matching TRBD2. CDR3 length: 16 amino acids. CDR1 DFQATT and CDR2 SNEGSKA come from the germline V gene (reference sequence). The CDR3 DNA is TGCAATGCTGGAGCGGGAGAAAGGTCTGGGGCCAACGTCCTGACTTTC. Encoded protein: CNAGAGERSGANVLTF.

This chain joins TRBV20-1 and TRBJ2-7; 9 nucleotides align to TRBD1. CDR1 is DFQATT and CDR2 is SNEGSKA in the germline V gene (reference sequence). The CDR3 spans 13 residues. Trimming removed 5 bases from V and 0 bases from J; junction bases left unmatched: 2. In nucleotides, the CDR3 is TGCAGTGCTGCGACAGGGGGCTCCTACGAGCAGTACTTC. It codes for CSAATGGSYEQYF.